What follows are 14 T cell receptor beta chains derived from one specimen sequenced in a study of spatial heterogeneity in lung cancer. Time point described: sample taken at primary tumor resection. Extraction of whole RNA from tumor, nontumor lung or frozen PBMC preceded unsorted sequencing. Each CDR3 protein gets one entry after TCRdb re-called the 5' RACE reads with MiXCR. The table lists 89,000 or so distinct CDR3 sequences, roughly a fifth of them singletons. The sample consisted of PBMCs, taken at surgery. The source of these receptors is a male donor with early-stage non-small cell lung cancer.

J is TRBJ2-2 and V is TRBV6-2 or TRBV6-3; 7 nucleotides agree with TRBD1. The CDR3 length is 15 residues. Germline-derived CDR1 and CDR2 are MNHEY and SVGEGT. Trimming took 6 bases from V and 0 from J; bases not matched to a gene: 4. Written as DNA, the CDR3 is TGTGCCAGCAGGCAAACAGGGGCGAACACCGGGGAGCTGTTTTTT. Its protein is CASRQTGANTGELFF.

This clonotype was seen once. The CDR3 region is CASSPRWGTEAFF. The DNA for the CDR3 is TGTGCCAGCTCACCACGTTGGGGGACTGAAGCTTTCTTT. V and J are TRBV18 and TRBJ1-1, with a tentative D call TRBD1 (5 bases). This CDR3 contains 13 residues. The germline V and J ends were trimmed by 1 base and 5 bases, with 8 bases remaining between them. Germline values: CDR1 KGHSH, CDR2 LQKENI.

The chain joins TRBV20-1 to TRBJ1-1; D is possibly TRBD1 (6 bases). There are 14 residues in the CDR3. CDR1 is DFQATT, CDR2 SNEGSKA, per germline (reference sequence). CDR3 nucleotides: TGCAGCTCAAAAGTACAGGGTAGTCTCACTGAAGCTTTCTTT. Translating it yields CSSKVQGSLTEAFF.

This clonotype was detected only a few times. The chain combines TRBV10-3 with TRBJ1-3; TRBD1 might be the D (6 bases). Trimming stripped 7 bases from V and 4 bases from J, with 14 bases between. In germline, CDR1 is ENHRY, CDR2 SYGVKD. CDR3 size: 14 residues. The CDR3 is CAINNRDKGNTIYF. The CDR3, as DNA: TGTGCCATCAATAACAGGGATAAGGGAAACACCATATATTTT.

The V gene is TRBV10-3, the J gene TRBJ2-2; D is ambiguous. Looked up from germline, CDR1 is ENHRY and CDR2 is SYGVKD. The V end was cut by 7 bases, the J end by 3 bases, with 15 bases between. The CDR3 has 15 residues. The CDR3 loop reads CAITQRSGDTGELFF. In DNA, the CDR3 is TGTGCCATCACCCAAAGATCTGGGGACACCGGGGAGCTGTTTTTT.

In regard to this clonotype: Relative to the germline gene, one junction end is altered; a read error may explain this. The chain recombines TRBV3-1 with TRBJ1-1; D unresolved. The CDR3 loop spans 13 amino acids. Germline values: CDR1 LGHDT, CDR2 YNNKEL (reference sequence). For the CDR3, the DNA is TGTGTCAGCAGCCAAGCTACGAACACTGAAGCTTTCTTT. Translating it yields CVSSQATNTEAFF. The full variable domain, in which reference TRBV3-1 and TRBJ1-1 provide the parts outside the CDR3, is DTAVSQTPKYLVTQMGNDKSIKCEQNLGHDTMYWYKQDSKKFLKIMFSYNNKELIINETVPNRFSPKSPDKAHLNLHINSLELGDSAVYFCVSSQATNTEAFFGQGTRLTVV.

The J gene is TRBJ2-1, the V gene TRBV7-2; possibly TRBD1 or TRBD2 for D (5 bases each). Deletions cut 5 bases from V and 7 bases from J, with 18 bases between. The CDR3 is 15 residues long. Germline V lookup: CDR1 SGHTA, CDR2 FQGNSA. CDR3 in amino acids: CASSILGAHVNEQFF. The CDR3 nucleotides are TGTGCCAGCAGCATACTAGGGGCTCACGTGAATGAGCAGTTCTTC.

The chain joins TRBV2 to TRBJ1-4; the D is unclear. Germline V gives CDR1 SNHLY, CDR2 FYNNEI. Trimming left V 6 bases short and J 8 bases short, with 13 bases between. The CDR3 spans 13 residues. The CDR3 coding sequence is TGTGCCAGCAGAGCCGGGCTCGGGGAAAAACTGTTTTTT. This sequence encodes CASRAGLGEKLFF.

The genes are TRBV6-5 and TRBJ2-4; a possible D gene is TRBD1 (6 bases). The CDR3 consists of 14 residues. V lost 2 bases to trimming and J lost 6 bases, with 11 bases between them. Germline CDR1 and CDR2: MNHEY and SVGAGI. Written as DNA, the CDR3 is TGTGCCAGCAGTTACGAGGGGGAAGGAAACATTCAGTACTTC. Translation: CASSYEGEGNIQYF.

This clonotype was observed a few times. The V call is TRBV9, the J call TRBJ1-5; D might be TRBD1 (6 bases). V was pared by 4 bases and J by 3 bases, with 11 bases between. This CDR3 contains 14 residues. CDR1 SGDLS and CDR2 YYNGEE come from the germline V gene. The CDR3 nucleotides read TGTGCCAGCAGCTCAGGACAGCCCAATCAGCCCCAGCATTTT. It is translated as CASSSGQPNQPQHF.

This clonotype was seen only a few times. This chain connects TRBV4-3 to TRBJ1-3; no reliable D call. The CDR3 length is 16 residues. Germline CDR1 is LGHNA and CDR2 is YSLEER. Trimming cost V 0 bases and J 0 bases, with 9 bases left between them. The CDR3 sequence is CASSQDLADSGNTIYF. CDR3 in DNA: TGCGCCAGCAGCCAAGATCTGGCAGACTCTGGAAACACCATATATTTT.

The chain joins TRBV7-2 to TRBJ2-5; no definite D call. Deletions cut 5 bases from V and 1 base from J, with 14 bases between. CDR1 is SGHTA and CDR2 is FQGNSA in the germline V gene. The CDR3 sequence is 15 residues long. The CDR3 region is CASSPASQGQETQYF. CDR3 nucleotides: TGTGCCAGCAGCCCGGCGTCGCAAGGCCAAGAGACCCAGTACTTC.

This clonotype was seen more than once but under ten times. The V call is TRBV12-3 or TRBV12-4, the J call TRBJ2-5, with D unresolved. This CDR3 is 15 amino acids long. Trimming took 3 bases from V and 0 from J, leaving 11 bases between them. The CDR3 spells CASSFTGRYQETQYF. CDR3 sequence (DNA): TGTGCCAGCAGTTTCACCGGACGGTACCAAGAGACCCAGTACTTC.

This clonotype was seen repeatedly, ten times or more. The genes are TRBV12-3 or TRBV12-4 and TRBJ2-7; perhaps TRBD2 as D (6 bases). The CDR3 spans 18 residues. V was clipped by 4 bases and J by 3 bases, with 25 bases between them. The CDR3 sequence: CASSSTVRQVGEVYEQYF. CDR3 coding DNA: TGTGCCAGCAGTTCCACTGTCCGGCAGGTTGGGGAGGTCTACGAGCAGTACTTC.